The rows below give T cell receptor beta chains drawn from one sample of a study of a mutant IDH1 vaccine in newly diagnosed glioma. Repertoires were generated with immunoSEQ multiplex PCR, while TCRdb's copy carries only in-frame clones and drops some. The sample holds around 18,000 clones, roughly 95% seen once. This specimen was peripheral blood mononuclear cells (PBMCs), taken from a glioma patient treated with radiotherapy, temozolomide or both. The source is a woman aged 18-29 years with glioma. Some clones in this sample may be carry-over from other donors' samples. Both conserved end residues are part of each CDR3. Each record gives: clone size, V gene, J gene, D gene, CDR3 length, CDR3 protein, CDR3 DNA. A D gene is named only where the DNA matches it firmly. Clone size is shown for a subset of rows, as once, few, many or a class of expanded clone.

clone size: .; V gene: TRBV18; J gene: TRBJ2-1; D gene: .; CDR3 length: 14; CDR3 protein: CASSPPASGDEQFF; CDR3 DNA: TGTGCCAGCTCACCACCGGCGTCCGGCGACGAGCAGTTCTTC
clone size: .; V gene: TRBV7-9; J gene: TRBJ2-5; D gene: TRBD1; CDR3 length: 14; CDR3 protein: CASSGYRGLETQYF; CDR3 DNA: TGTGCCAGCAGCGGCTACAGGGGGCTGGAGACCCAGTACTTC
clone size: .; V gene: TRBV28; J gene: TRBJ2-1; D gene: TRBD2; CDR3 length: 16; CDR3 protein: CASSSILAGGSNEQFF; CDR3 DNA: TGTGCCAGCAGTTCAATTCTAGCGGGGGGATCCAATGAGCAGTTCTTC
clone size: .; V gene: TRBV19; J gene: TRBJ2-7; D gene: .; CDR3 length: 19; CDR3 protein: CASSPIGVVVTGLLNEQYF; CDR3 DNA: TGTGCCAGTAGCCCAATAGGGGTTGTCGTCACAGGGCTCCTCAACGAGCAGTACTTC
clone size: .; V gene: TRBV28; J gene: TRBJ1-6; D gene: .; CDR3 length: 17; CDR3 protein: CASSSWVGGPYNSPLHF; CDR3 DNA: TGTGCCAGCTCTTCGTGGGTGGGGGGGCCCTATAATTCACCCCTCCACTTT
clone size: .; V gene: TRBV9; J gene: TRBJ2-3; D gene: TRBD2; CDR3 length: 15; CDR3 protein: CASSVALAGGDTQYF; CDR3 DNA: TGTGCCAGCAGCGTAGCACTAGCGGGAGGAGATACGCAGTATTTT
clone size: once; V gene: TRBV23-1; J gene: TRBJ1-4; D gene: .; CDR3 length: 16; CDR3 protein: CASSQSGSGRNEKLFF; CDR3 DNA: TGCGCCAGCAGTCAATCGGGGTCTGGACGGAATGAAAAACTGTTTTTT
clone size: .; V gene: TRBV2; J gene: TRBJ1-5; D gene: .; CDR3 length: 15; CDR3 protein: CASTPGAISNQPQHF; CDR3 DNA: TGTGCCAGCACCCCTGGGGCTATCAGCAATCAGCCCCAGCATTTT
clone size: .; V gene: TRBV7-9; J gene: TRBJ2-7; D gene: TRBD1; CDR3 length: 13; CDR3 protein: CASSPTGVYEQYF; CDR3 DNA: TGTGCCAGCAGCCCGACAGGGGTCTACGAGCAGTACTTC
clone size: .; V gene: TRBV18; J gene: TRBJ2-2; D gene: .; CDR3 length: 16; CDR3 protein: CASSPLRQTNTGELFF; CDR3 DNA: TGTGCCAGCTCACCACTCCGACAGACGAACACCGGGGAGCTGTTTTTT
clone size: .; V gene: TRBV6-6; J gene: TRBJ2-1; D gene: TRBD1; CDR3 length: 15; CDR3 protein: CASSPKDREESEQFF; CDR3 DNA: TGTGCCAGCAGTCCAAAGGACAGGGAGGAGAGTGAGCAGTTCTTC
clone size: .; V gene: TRBV2; J gene: TRBJ1-5; D gene: .; CDR3 length: 13; CDR3 protein: CASSQGFGQPQHF; CDR3 DNA: TGTGCCAGCAGTCAGGGATTCGGTCAGCCCCAGCATTTT
clone size: .; V gene: TRBV6-1; J gene: TRBJ2-7; D gene: TRBD1; CDR3 length: 14; CDR3 protein: CASRAGQGRYEQYF; CDR3 DNA: TGTGCCAGCAGGGCAGGACAGGGTCGGTACGAGCAGTACTTC
clone size: .; V gene: TRBV7-9; J gene: TRBJ2-7; D gene: .; CDR3 length: 13; CDR3 protein: CASSPTYSYEQYF; CDR3 DNA: TGTGCCAGCAGCCCTACCTACTCCTACGAGCAGTACTTC
clone size: once; V gene: TRBV11-2; J gene: TRBJ1-1; D gene: TRBD1; CDR3 length: 13; CDR3 protein: CASSSLWDSEAFF; CDR3 DNA: TGTGCCAGCAGCTCACTCTGGGACAGTGAAGCTTTCTTT
clone size: .; V gene: TRBV19; J gene: TRBJ2-3; D gene: TRBD2; CDR3 length: 16; CDR3 protein: CASSGATSMSTDTQYF; CDR3 DNA: TGTGCCAGTAGCGGGGCGACTAGCATGAGTACAGATACGCAGTATTTT
clone size: .; V gene: TRBV6-1; J gene: TRBJ1-1; D gene: .; CDR3 length: 14; CDR3 protein: CASSEGARAGEAFF; CDR3 DNA: TGTGCCAGCAGTGAAGGGGCTAGGGCCGGTGAAGCTTTCTTT
clone size: .; V gene: TRBV6-5; J gene: TRBJ2-1; D gene: TRBD2; CDR3 length: 13; CDR3 protein: CASRRGGLNEQFF; CDR3 DNA: TGTGCCAGCAGGCGGGGGGGCCTCAATGAGCAGTTCTTC
clone size: .; V gene: TRBV5-4; J gene: TRBJ2-2; D gene: TRBD1; CDR3 length: 15; CDR3 protein: CASSGTGGGPGELFF; CDR3 DNA: TGTGCCAGCAGCGGAACAGGGGGCGGGCCCGGGGAGCTGTTTTTT
clone size: .; V gene: TRBV27; J gene: TRBJ2-7; D gene: TRBD1; CDR3 length: 15; CDR3 protein: CASSLNGDRGREQYF; CDR3 DNA: TGTGCCAGCAGTTTAAATGGGGACAGGGGGCGCGAGCAGTACTTC
clone size: .; V gene: TRBV19; J gene: TRBJ1-1; D gene: .; CDR3 length: 16; CDR3 protein: CASSIAGTQYGTEAFF; CDR3 DNA: TGTGCCAGTAGTATAGCAGGGACACAATACGGCACTGAAGCTTTCTTT
clone size: .; V gene: TRBV6-6; J gene: TRBJ1-2; D gene: TRBD1; CDR3 length: 15; CDR3 protein: CASSFVDRALNGYTF; CDR3 DNA: TGTGCCAGCAGTTTCGTGGACAGGGCATTAAATGGCTACACCTTC
clone size: .; V gene: TRBV6-5; J gene: TRBJ2-7; D gene: .; CDR3 length: 16; CDR3 protein: CASSYSPGHQLGEQYF; CDR3 DNA: TGTGCCAGCAGTTACTCCCCCGGCCACCAATTAGGCGAGCAGTACTTC
clone size: .; V gene: TRBV20-1; J gene: TRBJ1-2; D gene: .; CDR3 length: 11; CDR3 protein: CSATVVGGYTF; CDR3 DNA: TGCAGTGCTACCGTCGTGGGTGGCTACACCTTC
clone size: .; V gene: TRBV7-3; J gene: TRBJ2-5; D gene: TRBD1; CDR3 length: 13; CDR3 protein: CASSLDRGETQYF; CDR3 DNA: TGTGCCAGCAGCCTTGACAGGGGAGAGACCCAGTACTTC
clone size: .; V gene: TRBV6-5; J gene: TRBJ1-4; D gene: .; CDR3 length: 15; CDR3 protein: CASSSGQTTNEKLFF; CDR3 DNA: TGTGCCAGCAGTTCCGGACAGACAACTAATGAAAAACTGTTTTTT
clone size: .; V gene: TRBV19; J gene: TRBJ1-2; D gene: .; CDR3 length: 16; CDR3 protein: CASRHLRTERDYGYTF; CDR3 DNA: TGTGCCAGTAGACACCTTAGGACAGAAAGGGACTATGGCTACACCTTC
clone size: .; V gene: TRBV29-1; J gene: TRBJ2-2; D gene: .; CDR3 length: 13; CDR3 protein: CSVDQSQTGELFF; CDR3 DNA: TGCAGCGTTGATCAGAGTCAGACCGGGGAGCTGTTTTTT